This T cell receptor (beta chain) was identified in a study of cytomegalovirus exposure and HLA in healthy donors. Study details: The 95 to 150 validation repertoires were produced on the same platform as the 670 or so repertoires of the first cohort. This was reported in a later analysis.

The assay was immunoSEQ multiplex PCR, and TCRdb's table has in-frame clones only and misses some. The sample carries tens of thousands of clones, 96% recorded once. Comments on this clone: An end of the junction does not agree with germline; a read error may underlie this.

Germline-derived CDR1 and CDR2 are SGHVS and FNYEAQ. There are 16 residues in the CDR3. These donors were members of the 120-subject validation cohort, a group separate from the roughly 670-subject first cohort. The clonotype originates from a woman between 18 and 30 years old in good health and CMV-seronegative. Sample: PBMCs. The chain recombines TRBV7-6 with TRBJ1-1, with 11 nucleotides matching TRBD1. The CDR3 loop is CGSSLVGGQGGTEAFF. For the CDR3, the DNA is TGTGGCAGCAGCTTAGTGGGGGGACAGGGGGGCACTGAAGCTTTCTTT.